This entry lists 25 T cell receptor beta chains sequenced from one sample in a study of identical twins' blood T cells. TCRdb reanalysed the 5' RACE reads using MiXCR and keeps one entry per CDR3 protein. The top ten clones hold 6.1% of a sample with hundreds of thousands of distinct CDR3 sequences, 28% of them seen once. Sequenced input: PBMCs. These receptors came from a woman between 18 and 50 years old in good health.

The chain has TRBV7-2 and TRBJ1-2; D is unresolved. V was cut by 2 bases and J by 3 bases, with 13 bases left in between. This CDR3 comprises 15 residues. Germline V gene sequence: CDR1 SGHTA, CDR2 FQGNSA. The CDR3 here is CASSLLAGLYYGYTF. Written as DNA, the CDR3 is TGTGCCAGCAGCTTATTGGCAGGACTCTACTATGGCTACACCTTC. Full variable domain (remainder filled in from reference TRBV7-2 and TRBJ1-2): GAGVSQSPSNKVTEKGKDVELRCDPISGHTALYWYRQSLGQGLEFLIYFQGNSAPDKSGLPSDRFSAERTGGSVSTLTIQRTQQEDSAVYLCASSLLAGLYYGYTFGSGTRLTVV.

This rearrangement joins TRBV7-2 to TRBJ2-7; 9 nucleotides align to TRBD1. The CDR3 loop spans 15 amino acids. The trim removed 3 bases at V and 2 bases at J, leaving 5 bases unmatched. CDR1 SGHTA and CDR2 FQGNSA come from the germline V gene. The CDR3 coding sequence is TGTGCCAGCAGCTTTGACCGGGACAGGGCCTACGAGCAGTACTTC. The encoded protein is CASSFDRDRAYEQYF.

This chain links TRBV7-9 with TRBJ1-5; the match to TRBD1 covers 7 bases. This CDR3 is built from 15 residues. The J segment lost 5 bases and the V segment lost 3 bases, leaving 7 bases of the junction unmatched. Germline V lookup: CDR1 SEHNR, CDR2 FQNEAQ (reference sequence). The CDR3 DNA reads TGTGCCAGCAGCTTGGTCGGGACAGATTATCAGCCCCAGCATTTT. Encoded protein: CASSLVGTDYQPQHF.

This sequence joins TRBV12-3 or TRBV12-4 and TRBJ1-1; D may be TRBD1 (6 bases). With 6 bases removed from V and 3 bases from J, the gap between germline ends came to 11 bases. This CDR3 contains 13 residues. DNA of the CDR3: TGTGCCAGCAGCGATACAGGGTACACTGAAGCTTTCTTT. Translated: CASSDTGYTEAFF.

This clonotype was counted between two and nine times. The chain recombines TRBV4-3 with TRBJ2-7; TRBD2 matches 8 bases. Trimming took 2 bases from V and 2 from J; bases not matched to a gene: 20. The germline gives CDR1 LGHNA, CDR2 YSLEER. This CDR3 has 20 residues. Written as DNA, the CDR3 is TGCGCCAGCAGCCAACTTATGGGATCGTTCCCACTAGCGGTCCCCTACGAGCAGTACTTC. It translates to CASSQLMGSFPLAVPYEQYF.

For this clonotype: The junction does not match germline at one end; this may be a read error. V usage is TRBV2 and J usage is TRBJ1-2; the D is unclear. Germline V CDR1 and CDR2: SNHLY, FYNNEI. CDR3 size: 16 residues. CDR3 residues: CASSEGAGLMNYGYTF. Here the CDR3 DNA reads TGTGCCAGCAGCGAAGGTGCCGGGCTGATGAACTATGGCTACACCTTC.

The chain carries TRBV14 and TRBJ2-3, with D unclear. The CDR3 runs to 15 residues. Per the germline V gene, CDR1 is SGHDN and CDR2 is FVKESK. With 1 base removed from V and 2 bases from J, the gap between germline ends came to 10 bases. CDR3: CASSQGPHFTDTQYF. CDR3 DNA sequence: TGTGCCAGCAGCCAAGGACCTCACTTCACAGATACGCAGTATTTT.

The V call is TRBV5-8, the J call TRBJ2-1; the D gene is possibly TRBD2 (6 bases). The CDR3 spans 15 residues. Trimming cost V 4 bases and J 8 bases, with 19 bases left between them. From germline, CDR1 is SGHTS and CDR2 YDEGEE. CDR3 loop: CASSLLAGSSYEQFF. For the CDR3, the DNA is TGTGCCAGCAGCCTGCTGGCGGGGTCTTCATATGAGCAGTTCTTC.

This clonotype showed up just a few times. The V gene is TRBV5-1, the J gene TRBJ1-3; D uncertain. V gave up 3 bases and J gave up 1 base, with 11 bases separating them. The CDR3 is made up of 15 amino acids. Germline V gives CDR1 SGHRS, CDR2 YFSETQ. The CDR3 region has the DNA TGCGCCAGCAGCTCAGACGGAACTTCTGGAAACACCATATATTTT. It specifies CASSSDGTSGNTIYF.

This clonotype was seen a single time. V gene TRBV20-1 combines with J gene TRBJ1-1; TRBD1 matches at 7 bases. This CDR3 has 15 amino acids. CDR1 and CDR2 (germline): DFQATT, SNEGSKA (reference sequence). The V segment lost 4 bases and the J segment 0 bases; nucleotides outside the gene matches: 8. The CDR3 loop reads CSAIDRVGVNTEAFF. The CDR3 DNA reads as TGCAGTGCTATCGACAGGGTTGGCGTGAACACTGAAGCTTTCTTT.

The DNA for the CDR3 is TGTGCCAGCAGTAAAACGATGAAGAACACTGAAGCTTTCTTT. It is translated as CASSKTMKNTEAFF. This sequence joins TRBV6-1 and TRBJ1-1, with D unclear. Germline V gene data show CDR1 as MNHNS and CDR2 as SASEGT. Trimming removed 5 bases from V and 1 base from J, with 11 bases in between. The CDR3 is 14 amino acids.

This clonotype has a handful of counts. The rearrangement uses TRBV11-2 and TRBJ2-1, with D maybe TRBD2 (6 bases). The CDR3 totals 13 residues. Looked up from germline, CDR1 is SGHAT and CDR2 is FQNNGV. Trimming took 9 bases from V and 8 from J, leaving 17 bases between them. The CDR3 spells CASTRDLGDEQFF. The CDR3 coding sequence is TGTGCCAGTACCAGGGACTTGGGCGATGAGCAGTTCTTC.

The chain links TRBV2 to TRBJ2-2, with 13 nucleotides matching TRBD2. Germline V lookup: CDR1 SNHLY, CDR2 FYNNEI. CDR3 size: 16 residues. With 4 bases clipped from V and 5 bases from J, the junction kept 4 bases outside the gene matches. The CDR3 DNA reads TGTGCCAGCAGTGTAGGACTAGCGGGGGTGACCGGGGAGCTGTTTTTT. Translation: CASSVGLAGVTGELFF. The full variable domain, rest sourced from reference TRBV2 and TRBJ2-2, is EPEVTQTPSHQVTQMGQEVILRCVPISNHLYFYWYRQILGQKVEFLVSFYNNEISEKSEIFDDQFSVERPDGSNFTLKIRSTKLEDSAMYFCASSVGLAGVTGELFFGEGSRLTVL.

CDR3 protein: CASSIIVTGGNSYEQYF. The CDR3 nucleotides read TGTGCCAGTAGTATTATTGTTACTGGCGGCAACTCCTACGAGCAGTACTTC. This sequence joins TRBV19 and TRBJ2-7; D is unclear. The CDR3 loop spans 17 amino acids. Per the germline V gene, CDR1 is LNHDA and CDR2 is SQIVND (reference sequence). Trimming left V 3 bases short and J 0 bases short, with 18 bases between.

The chain is built from TRBV6-2 or TRBV6-3 and TRBJ2-7; D unclear. The CDR3 length is 13 residues. In germline, CDR1 is MNHEY, CDR2 SVGEGT. V lost 5 bases, J lost 1 base, and 9 bases lay in between. The CDR3 spells CASSPPVSYEQYF. The DNA for the CDR3 is TGTGCCAGCAGTCCCCCGGTTTCCTACGAGCAGTACTTC.

This clonotype appeared a few times. The chain uses TRBV2 and TRBJ2-5; D remains unclear. Germline CDR1 and CDR2: SNHLY and FYNNEI. The CDR3 length is 14 residues. Trimming cost V 7 bases and J 5 bases, with 17 bases left between them. CDR3 residues: CASKESRDGETQYF. CDR3 coding DNA: TGTGCCAGCAAAGAAAGTAGAGACGGGGAGACCCAGTACTTC.

The chain recombines TRBV9 with TRBJ1-1; D is unclear. The ends were cut back, 3 bases at V and 5 bases at J, with 14 bases in the middle. The CDR3 has 14 amino acids. Germline V gene lookup returns CDR1 SGDLS and CDR2 YYNGEE. The CDR3 bases are TGTGCCAGCAGCGCAGCAGTCGGTGGGACTGAAGCTTTCTTT. Translated: CASSAAVGGTEAFF.

The chain carries TRBV5-4 and TRBJ2-3; D unresolved. Trimming took off 9 bases at V and 0 bases at J, with 14 bases between the two ends. The CDR3 has 14 amino acids. Germline assignment: CDR1 SGHNT and CDR2 YYREEE (reference sequence). As DNA, the CDR3 is TGTGCCATCGCGGTGAAGTCCAGCACAGATACGCAGTATTTT. Translation gives CAIAVKSSTDTQYF.

This clonotype was observed many times. The genes are TRBV5-1 and TRBJ1-1; D is ambiguous. The CDR3 extends over 16 amino acids. The V end lost 0 bases, the J end lost 2 bases, and 14 bases lay between the germline ends. Germline loops: CDR1 SGHRS, CDR2 YFSETQ. The chain's CDR3 is CASSLASSRPNTEAFF. DNA for the CDR3: TGCGCCAGCAGCTTGGCCTCATCCCGACCTAACACTGAAGCTTTCTTT.

The V and J genes are TRBV23-1 and TRBJ2-2; tentative D call: TRBD1 (5 bases). TRBV23-1 is an ORF, and what it does is uncertain. This CDR3 has 16 amino acids. V was clipped by 4 bases and J by 2 bases, with 14 bases between them. The CDR3 DNA follows: TGCGCCAGCAGTCCCCGTAGGACAAATAACACCGGGGAGCTGTTTTTT. It encodes CASSPRRTNNTGELFF.

This clonotype was detected ten times or more. The rearrangement links TRBV5-1 to TRBJ1-1; D gene ambiguous. The CDR3 has 14 amino acids. Trimming shortened V by 3 bases and J by 3 bases, and 12 bases separated the two germline ends. Looked up from germline, CDR1 is SGHRS and CDR2 is YFSETQ. CDR3 amino acids: CASSSRLEDTEAFF. CDR3 bases: TGCGCCAGCAGCTCCCGCTTGGAGGACACTGAAGCTTTCTTT. The whole variable domain, remainder taken from reference TRBV5-1 and TRBJ1-1, is KAGVTQTPRYLIKTRGQQVTLSCSPISGHRSVSWYQQTPGQGLQFLFEYFSETQRNKGNFPGRFSGRQFSNSRSEMNVSTLELGDSALYLCASSSRLEDTEAFFGQGTRLTVV.

This clonotype was seen at least ten times. The chain joins TRBV29-1 to TRBJ1-1; unclear D gene. Trimming shortened V by 4 bases and J by 1 base, and 7 bases separated the two germline ends. Germline V gene data show CDR1 as SQVTM and CDR2 as ANQGSEA. The CDR3 is 12 residues long. DNA for the CDR3: TGCAGCGTTGGGAGACAGAACACTGAAGCTTTCTTT. Translating it yields CSVGRQNTEAFF.

This clonotype occurred once. This may arise from a read error, as a much more abundant clone is one base away. This chain connects TRBV28 to TRBJ1-4, with 7 bases aligning to TRBD1. This CDR3 spans 17 amino acids. Germline values: CDR1 MDHEN, CDR2 SYDVKM. For the CDR3, the DNA is TGTGCCGGCAGTTTCCTGAAACCCGGGACAGTGAATGAAAAACTGTTTTTT. It encodes CAGSFLKPGTVNEKLFF.

The V gene is TRBV2, the J gene TRBJ2-3; D unresolved. Germline assignment: CDR1 SNHLY and CDR2 FYNNEI. The CDR3 runs to 12 residues. The V end lost 7 bases, the J end lost 6 bases, and 11 bases lay between the germline ends. The chain's CDR3 is CASNPTGDTQYF. Written as DNA, the CDR3 is TGTGCCAGCAATCCGACCGGGGATACGCAGTATTTT.

This clonotype was recorded a few times. The J gene is TRBJ2-2, the V gene TRBV9; 8 bases agree with TRBD1. Trimming at V came to 5 bases and at J to 4 bases, leaving 7 bases not matched to a gene. The CDR3 covers 15 residues. Per germline, CDR1 SGDLS and CDR2 YYNGEE. CDR3 sequence (DNA): TGTGCCAGCAGGAGGACAGGGACGGGCACCGGGGAGCTGTTTTTT. Protein: CASRRTGTGTGELFF.